The present entry profiles one TCR beta chain with its context. Antigen: not known. The assay was immunoSEQ multiplex PCR, and TCRdb's table has in-frame clones only and misses some. Among 65,000 to 90,000 clones listed, 87% were seen once. These data come from a study of T cell responses to AZD1222 COVID-19 vaccine. J gave up 6 bases and V 4 bases, and 12 bases lay outside the gene matches. Per germline, CDR1 LNHNV and CDR2 YYDKDF (reference sequence). The CDR3 length is 16 residues. Study conclusions and caveats: An increase in Spike-specific TCR breadth and depth was observed after two AZD1222 doses.

This sequence originates from an adult who received the AZD1222 COVID-19 vaccine. The V gene is TRBV15, the J gene TRBJ1-2; 9 bases line up with TRBD1. The source material was peripheral blood, sampled 28 days after the second AZD1222 dose. The DNA for the CDR3 is TGTGCCACCAGCACCCTAGGACAGGGGTTTGTTGATGGCTACACCTTC. Its translation: CATSTLGQGFVDGYTF. Filled out from reference TRBV15 and TRBJ1-2, the complete variable domain reads DAMVIQNPRYQVTQFGKPVTLSCSQTLNHNVMYWYQQKSSQAPKLLFHYYDKDFNNEADTPDNFQSRRPNTSFCFLDIRSPGLGDTAMYLCATSTLGQGFVDGYTFGSGTRLTVV.